The TCR beta chain described here comes from a study of blood T cell repertoires in COVID-19 (dated by TCRdb to the early 2020s). About the study as a whole: Samples covering the acute and convalescent phases of COVID-19 were provided by collaborators in the United States, Italy and Spain. The material from the prospective study consisted of cDNA or gDNA derived from T cells, B-cell-depleted T cells, or PBMCs. Subjects who had been exposed to COVID-19, were actively infected with it, or had recovered from it provided the deeply sampled blood TCRbeta repertoires that made up the dataset. The repertoires were made available in a free public database intended to serve as a resource for research on the immune response to SARS-CoV-2. The samples were drawn from the first 160 participants of the ongoing ImmuneRACE study and from over 950 subjects provided by 6 global collaborators. Sample metadata almost always included a de-identified subject ID, COVID-19 status, age in years and sex. Where available, HLA class I and class II types were taken from metadata supplied by the sample provider and were not determined by assay-based typing.

What the authors observed across the whole study: Clinical and demographic metadata were provided uncurated, with the amount varying by source and participant.

Points on this clone: The target of this receptor is not known. Base quality data are lacking; no much larger clone is found one base away.

Collaborating institutions collected whole blood in K2EDTA tubes following their own protocols. Collaborator samples were shipped for TCRbeta analysis as frozen whole blood, isolated PBMCs, or DNA extracted from either sample type. Reading the germline V gene (reference sequence) gives CDR1 SEHNR and CDR2 FQNEAQ. The CDR3 holds 14 amino acids from the cysteine to the phenylalanine. The only DNA kept is the CDR3, 42 bases in frame from the first base. V drops 1 base and J drops 2 bases, leaving 8 bases in between. The immunoSEQ Assay, a bias-controlled multiplex PCR, was used to amplify TCRbeta CDR3 regions from genomic DNA. Per the source publication's procedure: The number of nucleated cells in each sample was estimated from the amplification of reference gene primers within the assay. To quantify the absolute abundance of each unique TCRbeta CDR3 rearrangement, sequence reads were collapsed and filtered. For each sample, productive Simpson clonality was calculated as the square root of Simpson's diversity index over productive rearrangements. TCRdb holds this immuneACCESS table with in-frame rearrangements only. Some clones are missing; in checked studies, unresolved V genes explain under half, and the rest has no known cause. That table gives V, J and clone size, and the DNA gave D and trimming. In this sample the table shows some 270,000 clones, around 89% of which occur a single time. The ten most abundant clones make up around 0.84% of the sample.

This receptor was identified in a man in his thirties or forties with acute or convalescent COVID-19. This chain joins TRBV7-9 to TRBJ1-2; confidence is insufficient to name the D gene. The sample consisted of peripheral blood. The DNA sequence follows: TGTGCCAGCAGCTTAGGGGAGGTGAACTATGGCTACACCTTC. Translated, this gives CASSLGEVNYGYTF.